This TCR beta chain is drawn from a study of blood T cell repertoires in COVID-19. Across the whole study: T cells, B-cell-depleted T cells, or PBMCs supplied cDNA or gDNA.

In the original processing: Reference gene primers were amplified, and this amplification served to estimate nucleated cell counts. The assay was immunoSEQ multiplex PCR, and TCRdb's table has in-frame clones only and misses some. V, J and clone size are taken as reported in that table, and D and trimming were inferred from the DNA itself. This table has nearly 200,000 clones, approximately 86% appearing once. This CDR3 spans 13 amino acids. Germline CDR1 reads LGHNT; CDR2 reads FRNRAP. Trimming pared 5 bases from V and 4 bases from J, leaving 11 bases between. The Seattle patients joined while their infection was active and were tracked longitudinally afterward.

The chain combines TRBV12-5 with TRBJ1-1; D not resolved. This receptor was identified in a man between 60 and 70 years old with COVID-19, enrolled during active disease. Sequenced material: peripheral blood. The CDR3 loop reads CASGPNSGTEAFF. The DNA of the CDR3 is TGTGCTAGTGGTCCAAACAGCGGCACTGAAGCTTTCTTT.